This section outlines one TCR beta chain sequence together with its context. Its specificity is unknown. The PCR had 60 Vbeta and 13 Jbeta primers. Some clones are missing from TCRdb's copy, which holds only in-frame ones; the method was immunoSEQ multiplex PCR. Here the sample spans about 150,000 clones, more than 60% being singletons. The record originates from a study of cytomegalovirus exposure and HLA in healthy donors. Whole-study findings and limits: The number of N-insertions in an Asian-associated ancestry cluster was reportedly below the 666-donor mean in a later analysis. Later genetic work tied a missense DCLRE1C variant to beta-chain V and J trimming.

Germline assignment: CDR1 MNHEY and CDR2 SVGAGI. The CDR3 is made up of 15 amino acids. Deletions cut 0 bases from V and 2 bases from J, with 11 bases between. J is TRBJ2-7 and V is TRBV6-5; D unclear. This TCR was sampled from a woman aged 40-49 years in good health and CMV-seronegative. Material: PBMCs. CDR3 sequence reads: CASSYSINAAYEQYF. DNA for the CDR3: TGTGCCAGCAGTTACTCGATAAATGCGGCCTACGAGCAGTACTTC.